This TCR beta chain was captured in a study of blood T cell repertoires in COVID-19. This clone was picked up one time. Profiling relied on immunoSEQ multiplex PCR, and the TCRdb table lists in-frame clones only, not all of them. The data contain around 180,000 clones, around 83% of them seen just once; the ten biggest clones take up under 3%. CDR3 length: 13 residues. Germline V gene data show CDR1 as LGHDT and CDR2 as YNNKEL (reference sequence). With 1 base removed from V and 6 bases from J, the gap between germline ends came to 10 bases. The receptor's source is a woman in her thirties with active or convalescent COVID-19. The source material was peripheral blood. The gene calls are TRBV3-1 (or the pseudogene TRBV3-2) and TRBJ2-7, with D possibly being TRBD2 (5 bases). CDR3 DNA: TGTGCCAGCAGCCAAGTAGAAGGGAGCGAGCAGTACTTC. This codes for CASSQVEGSEQYF.